What follows are 12 T cell receptor beta chains derived from one specimen sequenced in a study of post-analysis software for immune sequencing data. Study-wide findings and caveats: Several TRBV segments (TRBV5-6, TRBV5-1 and TRBV20-1 among them) occurred more frequently in patients than in controls.

These receptors have no identified antigens. TCR beta cDNA libraries included unique molecular identifiers. Via MiXCR, TCRdb re-called the PCR reads, giving one row per CDR3 protein. The data hold around 500,000 distinct CDR3 sequences, with around 36% observed a single time. Sequenced material: blood. Receptors were obtained from a girl between 2 and 17 years old with multiple sclerosis.

This clonotype occurred a few times. One end of the junction does not line up with germline, which may come from a read error. This chain links TRBV12-3 or TRBV12-4 with TRBJ2-3; D is undetermined. The CDR3 runs to 14 residues. The CDR3, as DNA: TGTACCAGCAGTTTTGCGACTTCGACCGATACGCAGTATTTT. Its protein is CTSSFATSTDTQYF.

This clonotype has a handful of counts. The chain uses TRBV5-1 and TRBJ2-3; D uncertain. This CDR3 comprises 13 residues. Trimming cost V 8 bases and J 0 bases, with 10 bases left between them. Germline V gene data show CDR1 as SGHRS and CDR2 as YFSETQ. The CDR3 sequence is CASTSSSTDTQYF. The CDR3 nucleotides are TGCGCCAGTACCTCATCTAGCACAGATACGCAGTATTTT.

The V call is TRBV7-9, the J call TRBJ2-5; 7 bases fit TRBD2. With V trimmed by 5 bases and J by 3 bases, 9 bases remained unmatched. The CDR3 sequence is 15 residues long. CDR1 SEHNR and CDR2 FQNEAQ come from the germline V gene (reference sequence). The CDR3 protein is CASSPKLAAKETQYF. In nucleotides, the CDR3 is TGTGCCAGCAGCCCTAAGCTAGCGGCAAAAGAGACCCAGTACTTC.

This clonotype was observed a few times. V gene TRBV28 combines with J gene TRBJ2-3; possibly TRBD1 for D (6 bases). Germline CDR1 and CDR2: MDHEN and SYDVKM. V lost 7 bases and J lost 2, with 13 bases in between. CDR3 length: 14 residues. The CDR3 DNA reads as TGTGCCAGCATGAGGGGGTACGACACAGATACGCAGTATTTT. This encodes CASMRGYDTDTQYF.

The CDR3 bases are TGTGCCAGCAGCGCTACTAGCGGGGGGGCGGGTGAGCAGTTCTTC. Translation gives CASSATSGGAGEQFF. The chain recombines TRBV6-1 with TRBJ2-1; 13 bases are a match to TRBD2. Germline CDR1 and CDR2: MNHNS and SASEGT. V shed 6 bases, J shed 9 bases, and the junction held 8 bases outside the gene matches. This CDR3 has 15 amino acids.

The chain employs TRBV5-1 and TRBJ2-6; tentative D call: TRBD1 (6 bases). The CDR3 extends over 17 amino acids. Germline V gives CDR1 SGHRS, CDR2 YFSETQ. The V end lost 3 bases, the J end lost 0 bases, and 13 bases lay between the germline ends. CDR3 residues: CASSSSPGVSGANVLTF. The DNA for the CDR3 is TGCGCCAGCAGCTCATCCCCAGGGGTCTCTGGGGCCAACGTCCTGACTTTC.

This clonotype was seen a few times. V is TRBV29-1 and J is TRBJ2-5; tentatively, D is TRBD1 (6 bases). Looked up from germline, CDR1 is SQVTM and CDR2 is ANQGSEA. V was shortened by 7 bases and J by 3 bases, with 18 bases between the two germline ends. The CDR3 is 14 residues long. The CDR3 sequence is CSAGNVDRKETQYF. CDR3 nucleotide sequence: TGCAGCGCCGGAAACGTGGACAGAAAAGAGACCCAGTACTTC.

This clonotype was observed a few times. V usage is TRBV5-5 and J usage is TRBJ2-1; the D gene is possibly TRBD1 (6 bases). The CDR3 has 15 residues. Germline V gives CDR1 SGHKS, CDR2 YYEKEE (reference sequence). With 3 bases removed from V and 9 bases from J, the gap between germline ends came to 19 bases. The CDR3 loop is CASSYRYPQGGEQFF. Here the CDR3 DNA reads TGTGCCAGCAGCTACCGGTACCCACAAGGGGGTGAGCAGTTCTTC.

This clonotype was found once. J is TRBJ2-3 and V is TRBV5-6; 8 bases fit TRBD2. The CDR3 covers 15 residues. Germline assignment: CDR1 SGHDT and CDR2 YYEEEE. V was pared by 4 bases and J by 4 bases, with 8 bases of the junction left unmatched. The CDR3 spells CASSPWGRGADTQYF. The CDR3 DNA sequence: TGTGCCAGCAGCCCATGGGGGCGGGGGGCAGATACGCAGTATTTT.

The sample holds many counts of this clonotype. This chain links TRBV29-1 with TRBJ2-5; D remains unclear. V was cut by 6 bases and J by 5 bases, with 7 bases left in between. Germline lookup yields CDR1 SQVTM and CDR2 ANQGSEA. This CDR3 is 10 amino acids long. The CDR3, as DNA: TGCAGCGTCTCTCGGGAGACCCAGTACTTC. Residues: CSVSRETQYF.

The genes are TRBV24-1 and TRBJ2-3, with 9 bases lining up with TRBD2. Germline CDR1 reads KGHDR; CDR2 reads SFDVKD. V was pared by 2 bases and J by 2 bases, with 7 bases of the junction left unmatched. The CDR3 spans 17 residues. Here the CDR3 reads CATSDWVSGGFTDTQYF. The CDR3 nucleotides read TGTGCCACCAGTGATTGGGTTAGCGGGGGATTCACAGATACGCAGTATTTT.

The chain has TRBV20-1 and TRBJ1-6, with D perhaps TRBD1 (5 bases). Germline values: CDR1 DFQATT, CDR2 SNEGSKA (reference sequence). Trimming pared 0 bases from V and 13 bases from J, leaving 16 bases between. The CDR3 consists of 14 residues. This CDR3 is CSARDVVGADPLHF. For the CDR3, the DNA is TGCAGTGCTAGAGATGTCGTCGGGGCAGATCCCCTCCACTTT.